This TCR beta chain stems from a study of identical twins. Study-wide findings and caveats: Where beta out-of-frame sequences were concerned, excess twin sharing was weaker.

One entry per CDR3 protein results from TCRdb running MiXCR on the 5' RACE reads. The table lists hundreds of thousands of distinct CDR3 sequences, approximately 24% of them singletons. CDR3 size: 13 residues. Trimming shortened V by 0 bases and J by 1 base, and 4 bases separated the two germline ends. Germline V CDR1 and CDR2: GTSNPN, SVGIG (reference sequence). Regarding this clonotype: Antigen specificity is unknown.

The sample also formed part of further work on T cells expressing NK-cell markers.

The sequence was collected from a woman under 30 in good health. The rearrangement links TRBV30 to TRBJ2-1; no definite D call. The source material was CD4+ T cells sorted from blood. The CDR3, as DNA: TGTGCCTGGAGTGTACAATCCTACAATGAGCAGTTCTTC. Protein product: CAWSVQSYNEQFF.